One TCR beta chain is described in this entry. Its antigen remains unknown. The data stem from a study of shared clonotypes between healthy human individuals. Sequencing was performed with immunoSEQ multiplex PCR; in TCRdb, only in-frame clones are kept and a portion is missing. The repertoire holds about 1.9 million clones, with 85% to 95% as singletons. The CDR3 runs to 16 residues. The ends were cut back, 1 base at V and 2 bases at J, with 12 bases in the middle. The germline CDR1 and CDR2 sequences are SGDLS and YYNGEE. CD45RO-negative cells were positively selected for CCR7, leaving out terminally differentiated effector memory CD45RA+ cells. Donors included only healthy HIV-negative adults lacking recent acute infections or vaccinations. Whole-study results and caveats: Sampling covered nothing but blood. Tissue TCR repertoires likely differ from those found in blood. Even with large depth, rarefaction showed that sorted-subset sequencing was incomplete.

Sequenced material: naive CD8+ T cells from PBMCs. The source of this sequence is a man aged 18 to 35 in good health. Some clones in this sample may be carry-over from other donors' samples. This chain joins TRBV9 and TRBJ2-2; D is ambiguous. The CDR3 region has the DNA TGTGCCAGCAGCGTAACCCCCAAGACAAACACCGGGGAGCTGTTTTTT. Protein: CASSVTPKTNTGELFF. Using reference TRBV9 and TRBJ2-2 for the parts outside the CDR3, the full variable domain is DSGVTQTPKHLITATGQRVTLRCSPRSGDLSVYWYQQSLDQGLQFLIQYYNGEERAKGNILERFSAQQFPDLHSELNLSSLELGDSALYFCASSVTPKTNTGELFFGEGSRLTVL.